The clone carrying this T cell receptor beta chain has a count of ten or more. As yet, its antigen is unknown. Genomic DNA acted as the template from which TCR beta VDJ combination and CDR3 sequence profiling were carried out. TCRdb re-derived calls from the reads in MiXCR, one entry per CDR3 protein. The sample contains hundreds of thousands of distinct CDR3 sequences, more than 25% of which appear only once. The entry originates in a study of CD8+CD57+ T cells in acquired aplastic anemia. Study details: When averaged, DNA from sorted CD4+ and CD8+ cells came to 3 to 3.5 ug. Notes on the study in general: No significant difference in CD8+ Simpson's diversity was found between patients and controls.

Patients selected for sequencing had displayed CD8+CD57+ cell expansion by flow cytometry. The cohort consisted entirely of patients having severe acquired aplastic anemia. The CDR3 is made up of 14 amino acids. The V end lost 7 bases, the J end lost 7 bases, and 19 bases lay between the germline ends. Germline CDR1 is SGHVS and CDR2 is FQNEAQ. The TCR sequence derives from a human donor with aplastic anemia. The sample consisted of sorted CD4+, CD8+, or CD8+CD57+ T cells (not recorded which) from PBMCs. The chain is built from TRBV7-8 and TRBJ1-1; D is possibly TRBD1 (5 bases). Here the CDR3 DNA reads TGTGCCAGCAATTCGAGGGGCCTCAGCGGTGAAGCTTTCTTT. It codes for CASNSRGLSGEAFF.